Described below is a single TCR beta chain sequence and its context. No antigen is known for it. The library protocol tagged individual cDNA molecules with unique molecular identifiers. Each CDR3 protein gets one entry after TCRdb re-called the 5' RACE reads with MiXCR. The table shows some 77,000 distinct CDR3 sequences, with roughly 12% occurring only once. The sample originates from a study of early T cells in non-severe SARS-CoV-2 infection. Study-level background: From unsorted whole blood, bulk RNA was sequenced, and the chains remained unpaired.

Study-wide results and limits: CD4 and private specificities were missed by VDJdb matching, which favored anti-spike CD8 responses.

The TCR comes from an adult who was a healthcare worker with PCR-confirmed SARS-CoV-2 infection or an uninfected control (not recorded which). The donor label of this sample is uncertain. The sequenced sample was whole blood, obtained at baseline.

CDR3 nucleotides: TGTGCCACCAGCGAAAACCAGGGGGGATTTGAGACCCAGTACTTC. The encoded protein is CATSENQGGFETQYF. The gene calls are TRBV15 and TRBJ2-5; a possible D gene is TRBD1 (7 bases). Per germline, CDR1 LNHNV and CDR2 YYDKDF (reference sequence). The CDR3 has 15 amino acids. Trimming shortened V by 5 bases and J by 5 bases, and 18 bases separated the two germline ends.